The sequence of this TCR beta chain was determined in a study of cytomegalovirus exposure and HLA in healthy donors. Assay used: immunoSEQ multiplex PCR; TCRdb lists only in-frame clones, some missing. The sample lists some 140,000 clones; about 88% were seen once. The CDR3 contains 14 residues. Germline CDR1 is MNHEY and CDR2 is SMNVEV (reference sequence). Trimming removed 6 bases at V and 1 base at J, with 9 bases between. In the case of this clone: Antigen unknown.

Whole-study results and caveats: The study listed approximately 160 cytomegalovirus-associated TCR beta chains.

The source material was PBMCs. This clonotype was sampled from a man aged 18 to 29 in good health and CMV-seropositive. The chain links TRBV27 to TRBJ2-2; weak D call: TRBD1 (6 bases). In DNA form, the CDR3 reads TGTGCCAGCAGCGGACAGTGGAACACCGGGGAGCTGTTTTTT. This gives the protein CASSGQWNTGELFF.